The 10 T cell receptor beta chains presented below share a single source sample, sequenced in a study of T-cell reconstitution after alpha-beta-depleted transplantation in children. Construction of the TCRbeta library involved unique molecular identifiers. Using its own MiXCR run on the PCR reads, TCRdb lists one record per CDR3 protein. The table has a few hundred thousand distinct CDR3 sequences, 10% to 15% seen once; the top ten hold around 2.2%. The sequenced sample was PBMCs, mostly from graft donor cells, obtained 360 days after TCRalphabeta/CD19-depleted stem cell transplant. The receptor set was obtained from a male patient younger than 18 who had a stem cell transplant for acute myeloid leukemia, so the T cells may come from the graft donor.

The chain combines TRBV18 with TRBJ1-4; D uncertain. Per the germline V gene, CDR1 is KGHSH and CDR2 is LQKENI. This CDR3 has 12 amino acids. Trimming stripped 3 bases from V and 6 bases from J, with 5 bases between. The CDR3 bases are TGTGCCAGCTCACCTAGAGATGAAAAACTGTTTTTT. Its translation is CASSPRDEKLFF.

This clonotype is a singleton in its sample. The germline gene is not matched at one end of the junction; a read error may be the cause. V and J are TRBV2 and TRBJ2-4, with a possible D match to TRBD1 (6 bases). In germline, CDR1 is SNHLY, CDR2 FYNNEI. This CDR3 spans 19 amino acids. The CDR3 loop is CARSPRQVDYPLAKNIQYF. In DNA, the CDR3 is TGTGCCCGCAGCCCCAGACAGGTTGACTACCCATTAGCCAAAAACATTCAGTACTTC.

This clonotype was seen at least ten times. The V gene is TRBV2, the J gene TRBJ2-2; TRBD2 matches at 7 bases. The CDR3 is 14 residues long. V dropped 4 bases and J dropped 5; count of bases not matched to a gene: 4. CDR1 is SNHLY, CDR2 FYNNEI, per germline. This chain's CDR3 is CASSGLAFTGELFF. In DNA, the CDR3 is TGTGCCAGCAGTGGACTAGCATTTACCGGGGAGCTGTTTTTT.

In its sample, this clonotype was seen many times. The rearrangement uses TRBV28 and TRBJ2-7; 11 bases are a match to TRBD2. The J segment lost 5 bases and the V segment lost 3 bases, leaving 3 bases of the junction unmatched. The CDR3 spans 14 residues. Per the germline V gene, CDR1 is MDHEN and CDR2 is SYDVKM. The CDR3 here is CASSFTSGRNEQYF. The CDR3 DNA sequence: TGTGCCAGCAGTTTTACTAGCGGGAGAAACGAGCAGTACTTC.

This clonotype was detected many times. The chain is built from TRBV11-2 and TRBJ2-7, with TRBD1 identical over 7 bases. The CDR3 runs to 16 residues. Germline V gene data show CDR1 as SGHAT and CDR2 as FQNNGV. V lost 3 bases to trimming and J lost 2 bases; unmatched junction nucleotides: 10. The CDR3 is CASSLRRQGVTYEQYF. The DNA for the CDR3 is TGTGCCAGCAGCTTGAGGAGACAGGGCGTAACCTACGAGCAGTACTTC.

In this sample, this clonotype turned up a few times. V usage is TRBV7-8 and J usage is TRBJ2-2, with 10 bases matching TRBD2. V lost 2 bases to trimming and J lost 5 bases; unmatched junction nucleotides: 2. Germline V gene lookup returns CDR1 SGHVS and CDR2 FQNEAQ. The CDR3 covers 15 residues. CDR3 sequence reads: CASSLPTSGTGELFF. CDR3 bases: TGTGCCAGCAGCTTACCGACTAGCGGGACCGGGGAGCTGTTTTTT. Filled out from reference TRBV7-8 and TRBJ2-2, the complete variable domain reads GAGVSQSPRYKVAKRGQDVALRCDPISGHVSLFWYQQALGQGPEFLTYFQNEAQLDKSGLPSDRFFAERPEGSVSTLKIQRTQQEDSAVYLCASSLPTSGTGELFFGEGSRLTVL.

This clonotype was picked up a small number of times. The chain couples TRBV4-3 to TRBJ2-2, with D uncertain. The V end was cut by 6 bases, the J end by 1 base, with 9 bases between. There are 14 residues in the CDR3. Germline CDR1 LGHNA, CDR2 YSLEER. CDR3 protein: CASSGVGNTGELFF. In DNA, the CDR3 is TGCGCCAGCAGTGGCGTGGGGAACACCGGGGAGCTGTTTTTT.

This clonotype was recorded at least ten times. The V and J genes are TRBV20-1 and TRBJ2-5, with 12 bases aligning to TRBD2. Germline CDR1 and CDR2: DFQATT and SNEGSKA (reference sequence). The CDR3 has 15 amino acids. The V and J ends lost 7 bases and 0 bases, in that order; junction bases with no gene match: 6. CDR3 amino acids: CSVSTSGRNQETQYF. The DNA of the CDR3 is TGCAGTGTTTCGACTAGCGGGAGAAACCAAGAGACCCAGTACTTC.

The table lists this clonotype with a few counts. V usage is TRBV11-2 and J usage is TRBJ2-6; TRBD1 matches 8 bases. CDR1 and CDR2 (germline): SGHAT, FQNNGV. This CDR3 has 21 amino acids. V was clipped by 5 bases and J by 1 base; unmatched bases: 19. The CDR3 spells CASSPWDRPHDPESGANVLTF. The DNA of the CDR3 is TGTGCCAGCAGCCCCTGGGACAGGCCACACGATCCTGAATCTGGGGCCAACGTCCTGACTTTC.

This clonotype was detected ten times or more. The V gene is TRBV5-1, the J gene TRBJ2-7; D call uncertain. CDR3 size: 13 residues. The germline V gene encodes CDR1 SGHRS and CDR2 YFSETQ. Trimming took off 4 bases at V and 7 bases at J, with 15 bases between the two ends. The CDR3 reads CASSPQLSWEQYF. The CDR3 DNA reads as TGCGCCAGCAGCCCTCAACTTAGCTGGGAGCAGTACTTC.